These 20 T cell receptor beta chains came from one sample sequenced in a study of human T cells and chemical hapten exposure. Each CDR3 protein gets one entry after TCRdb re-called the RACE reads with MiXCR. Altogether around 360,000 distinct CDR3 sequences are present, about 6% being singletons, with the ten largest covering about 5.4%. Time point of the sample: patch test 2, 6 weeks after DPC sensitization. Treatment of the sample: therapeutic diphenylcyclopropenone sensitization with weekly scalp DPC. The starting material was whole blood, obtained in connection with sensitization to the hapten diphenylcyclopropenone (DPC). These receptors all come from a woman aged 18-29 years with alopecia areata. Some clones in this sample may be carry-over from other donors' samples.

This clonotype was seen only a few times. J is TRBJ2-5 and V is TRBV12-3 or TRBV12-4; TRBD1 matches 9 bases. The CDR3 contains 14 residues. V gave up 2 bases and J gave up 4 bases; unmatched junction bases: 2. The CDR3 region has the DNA TGTGCCAGCAGTTTACCGGACAGGGGAGAGACCCAGTACTTC. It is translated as CASSLPDRGETQYF.

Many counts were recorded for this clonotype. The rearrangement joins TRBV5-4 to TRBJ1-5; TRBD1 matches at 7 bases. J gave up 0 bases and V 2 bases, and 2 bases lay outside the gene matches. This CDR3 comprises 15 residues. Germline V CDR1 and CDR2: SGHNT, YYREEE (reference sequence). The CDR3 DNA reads TGTGCCAGCAGCTTTAGGGGGCTTAGCAATCAGCCCCAGCATTTT. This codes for CASSFRGLSNQPQHF.

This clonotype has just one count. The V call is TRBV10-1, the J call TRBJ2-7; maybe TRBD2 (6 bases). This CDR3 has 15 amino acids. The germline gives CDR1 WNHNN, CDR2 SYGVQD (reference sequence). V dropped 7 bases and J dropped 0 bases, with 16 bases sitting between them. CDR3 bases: TGCGCCAGCATCACTGAAGGCGGGGACTCCTACGAGCAGTACTTC. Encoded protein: CASITEGGDSYEQYF.

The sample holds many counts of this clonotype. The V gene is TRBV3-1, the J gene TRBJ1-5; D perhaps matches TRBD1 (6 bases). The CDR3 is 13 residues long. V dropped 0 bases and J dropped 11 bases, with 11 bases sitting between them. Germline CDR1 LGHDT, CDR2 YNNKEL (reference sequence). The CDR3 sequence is CASSQDRGAAQHF. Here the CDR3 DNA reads TGTGCCAGCAGCCAAGATCGGGGGGCAGCCCAGCATTTT.

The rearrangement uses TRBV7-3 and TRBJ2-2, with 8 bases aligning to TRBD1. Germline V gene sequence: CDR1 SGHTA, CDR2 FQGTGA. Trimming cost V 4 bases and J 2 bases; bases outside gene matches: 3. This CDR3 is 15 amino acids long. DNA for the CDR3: TGTGCCAGCAGCTCGGGACAGGACAACACCGGGGAGCTGTTTTTT. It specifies CASSSGQDNTGELFF.

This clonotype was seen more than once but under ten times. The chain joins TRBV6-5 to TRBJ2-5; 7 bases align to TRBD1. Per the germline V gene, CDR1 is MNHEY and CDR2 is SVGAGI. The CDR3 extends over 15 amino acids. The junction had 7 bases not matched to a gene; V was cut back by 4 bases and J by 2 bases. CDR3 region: CASSSPAGGQETQYF. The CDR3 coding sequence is TGTGCCAGCAGTTCCCCCGCAGGGGGTCAAGAGACCCAGTACTTC.

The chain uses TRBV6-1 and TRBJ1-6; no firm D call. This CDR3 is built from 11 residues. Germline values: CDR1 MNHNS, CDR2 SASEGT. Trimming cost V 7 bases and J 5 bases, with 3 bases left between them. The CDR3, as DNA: TGTGCCAGCAAGGATAATTCACCCCTCCACTTT. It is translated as CASKDNSPLHF.

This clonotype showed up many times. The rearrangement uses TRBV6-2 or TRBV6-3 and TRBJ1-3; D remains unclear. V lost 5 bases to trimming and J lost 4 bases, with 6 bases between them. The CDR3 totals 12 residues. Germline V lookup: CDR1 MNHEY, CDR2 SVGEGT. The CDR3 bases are TGTGCCAGCAGTCGCCTAGGAAACACCATATATTTT. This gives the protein CASSRLGNTIYF.

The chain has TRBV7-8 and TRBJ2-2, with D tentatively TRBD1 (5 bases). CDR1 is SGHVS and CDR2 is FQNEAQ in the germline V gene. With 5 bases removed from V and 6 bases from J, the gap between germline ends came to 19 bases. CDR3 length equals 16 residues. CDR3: CASSTRVVMTPGELFF. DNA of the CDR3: TGTGCCAGCAGCACCAGGGTCGTTATGACCCCCGGGGAGCTGTTTTTT.

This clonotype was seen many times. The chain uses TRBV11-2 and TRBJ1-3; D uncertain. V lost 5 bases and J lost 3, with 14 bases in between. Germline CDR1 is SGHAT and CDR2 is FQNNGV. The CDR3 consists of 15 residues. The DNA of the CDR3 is TGTGCCAGCAGCCCCCGTGTGCTTGATGGAAACACCATATATTTT. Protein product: CASSPRVLDGNTIYF.

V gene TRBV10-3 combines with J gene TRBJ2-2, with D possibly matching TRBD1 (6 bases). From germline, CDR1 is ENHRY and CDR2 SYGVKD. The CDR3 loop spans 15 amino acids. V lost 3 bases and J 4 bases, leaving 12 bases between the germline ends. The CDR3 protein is CAISDRQVLTGELFF. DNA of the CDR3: TGTGCCATCAGTGACCGACAGGTCCTCACCGGGGAGCTGTTTTTT.

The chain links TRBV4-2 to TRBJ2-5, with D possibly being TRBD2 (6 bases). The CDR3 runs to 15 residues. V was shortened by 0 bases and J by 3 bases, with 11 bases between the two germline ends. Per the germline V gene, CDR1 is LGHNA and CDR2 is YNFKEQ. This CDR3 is CASSQDWVAEETQYF. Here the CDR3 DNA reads TGTGCCAGCAGCCAAGATTGGGTAGCGGAAGAGACCCAGTACTTC.

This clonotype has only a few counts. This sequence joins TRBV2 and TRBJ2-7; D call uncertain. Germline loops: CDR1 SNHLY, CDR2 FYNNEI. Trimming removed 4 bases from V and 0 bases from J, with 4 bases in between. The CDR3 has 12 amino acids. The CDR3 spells CASSAVSYEQYF. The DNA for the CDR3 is TGTGCCAGCAGTGCAGTCTCCTACGAGCAGTACTTC.

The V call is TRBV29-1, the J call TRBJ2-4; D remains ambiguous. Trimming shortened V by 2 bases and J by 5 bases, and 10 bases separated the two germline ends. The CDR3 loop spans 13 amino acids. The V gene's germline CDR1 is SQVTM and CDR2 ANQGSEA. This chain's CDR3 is CSVERAGQNIQYF. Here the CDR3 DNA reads TGCAGCGTTGAAAGGGCTGGGCAAAACATTCAGTACTTC.

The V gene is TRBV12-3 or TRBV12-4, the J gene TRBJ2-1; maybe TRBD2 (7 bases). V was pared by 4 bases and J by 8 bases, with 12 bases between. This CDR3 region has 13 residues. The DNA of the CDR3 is TGTGCCAGCAGTTGGCGGGGGCAGGATGAGCAGTTCTTC. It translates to CASSWRGQDEQFF.

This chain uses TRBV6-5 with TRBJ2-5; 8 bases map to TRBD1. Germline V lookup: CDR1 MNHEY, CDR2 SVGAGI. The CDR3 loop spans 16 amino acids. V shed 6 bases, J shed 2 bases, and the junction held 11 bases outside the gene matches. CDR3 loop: CASRPGGRGKQETQYF. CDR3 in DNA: TGTGCCAGCAGGCCAGGGGGCAGGGGGAAACAAGAGACCCAGTACTTC.

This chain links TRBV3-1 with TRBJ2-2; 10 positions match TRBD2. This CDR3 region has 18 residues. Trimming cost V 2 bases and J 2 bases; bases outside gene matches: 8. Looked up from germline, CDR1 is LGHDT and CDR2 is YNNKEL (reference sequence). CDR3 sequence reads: CASSQPASSGGNTGELFF. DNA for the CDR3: TGTGCCAGCAGCCAACCAGCTTCTAGCGGGGGAAACACCGGGGAGCTGTTTTTT.

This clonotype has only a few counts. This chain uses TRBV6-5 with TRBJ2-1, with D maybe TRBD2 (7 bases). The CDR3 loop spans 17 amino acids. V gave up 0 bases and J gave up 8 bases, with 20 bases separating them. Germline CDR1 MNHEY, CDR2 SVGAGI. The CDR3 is CASSYSIGGGVVDEQFF. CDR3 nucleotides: TGTGCCAGCAGTTACTCGATAGGAGGGGGGGTGGTCGATGAGCAGTTCTTC.

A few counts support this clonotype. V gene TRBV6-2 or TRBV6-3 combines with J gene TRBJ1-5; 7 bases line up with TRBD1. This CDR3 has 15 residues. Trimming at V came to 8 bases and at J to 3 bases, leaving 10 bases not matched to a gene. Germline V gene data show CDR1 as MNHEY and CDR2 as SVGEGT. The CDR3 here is CASGRTGTANQPQHF. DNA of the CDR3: TGTGCCAGCGGTCGGACCGGGACAGCCAATCAGCCCCAGCATTTT.

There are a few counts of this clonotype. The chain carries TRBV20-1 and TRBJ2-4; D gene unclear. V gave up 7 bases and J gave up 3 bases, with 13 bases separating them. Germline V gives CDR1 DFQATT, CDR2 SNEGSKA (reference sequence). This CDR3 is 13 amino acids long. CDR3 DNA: TGCAGTGGCCTCTTTCCCTACAAAAACATTCAGTACTTC. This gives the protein CSGLFPYKNIQYF.